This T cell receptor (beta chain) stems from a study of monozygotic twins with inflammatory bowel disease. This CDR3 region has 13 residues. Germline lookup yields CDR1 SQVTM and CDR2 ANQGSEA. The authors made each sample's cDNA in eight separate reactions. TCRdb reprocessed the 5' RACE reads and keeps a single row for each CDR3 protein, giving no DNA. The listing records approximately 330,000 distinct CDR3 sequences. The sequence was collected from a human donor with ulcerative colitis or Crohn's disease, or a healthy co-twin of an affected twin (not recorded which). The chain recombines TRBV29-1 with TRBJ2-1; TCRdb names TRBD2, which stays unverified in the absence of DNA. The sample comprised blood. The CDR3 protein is CSVPVAYNNEQFF.